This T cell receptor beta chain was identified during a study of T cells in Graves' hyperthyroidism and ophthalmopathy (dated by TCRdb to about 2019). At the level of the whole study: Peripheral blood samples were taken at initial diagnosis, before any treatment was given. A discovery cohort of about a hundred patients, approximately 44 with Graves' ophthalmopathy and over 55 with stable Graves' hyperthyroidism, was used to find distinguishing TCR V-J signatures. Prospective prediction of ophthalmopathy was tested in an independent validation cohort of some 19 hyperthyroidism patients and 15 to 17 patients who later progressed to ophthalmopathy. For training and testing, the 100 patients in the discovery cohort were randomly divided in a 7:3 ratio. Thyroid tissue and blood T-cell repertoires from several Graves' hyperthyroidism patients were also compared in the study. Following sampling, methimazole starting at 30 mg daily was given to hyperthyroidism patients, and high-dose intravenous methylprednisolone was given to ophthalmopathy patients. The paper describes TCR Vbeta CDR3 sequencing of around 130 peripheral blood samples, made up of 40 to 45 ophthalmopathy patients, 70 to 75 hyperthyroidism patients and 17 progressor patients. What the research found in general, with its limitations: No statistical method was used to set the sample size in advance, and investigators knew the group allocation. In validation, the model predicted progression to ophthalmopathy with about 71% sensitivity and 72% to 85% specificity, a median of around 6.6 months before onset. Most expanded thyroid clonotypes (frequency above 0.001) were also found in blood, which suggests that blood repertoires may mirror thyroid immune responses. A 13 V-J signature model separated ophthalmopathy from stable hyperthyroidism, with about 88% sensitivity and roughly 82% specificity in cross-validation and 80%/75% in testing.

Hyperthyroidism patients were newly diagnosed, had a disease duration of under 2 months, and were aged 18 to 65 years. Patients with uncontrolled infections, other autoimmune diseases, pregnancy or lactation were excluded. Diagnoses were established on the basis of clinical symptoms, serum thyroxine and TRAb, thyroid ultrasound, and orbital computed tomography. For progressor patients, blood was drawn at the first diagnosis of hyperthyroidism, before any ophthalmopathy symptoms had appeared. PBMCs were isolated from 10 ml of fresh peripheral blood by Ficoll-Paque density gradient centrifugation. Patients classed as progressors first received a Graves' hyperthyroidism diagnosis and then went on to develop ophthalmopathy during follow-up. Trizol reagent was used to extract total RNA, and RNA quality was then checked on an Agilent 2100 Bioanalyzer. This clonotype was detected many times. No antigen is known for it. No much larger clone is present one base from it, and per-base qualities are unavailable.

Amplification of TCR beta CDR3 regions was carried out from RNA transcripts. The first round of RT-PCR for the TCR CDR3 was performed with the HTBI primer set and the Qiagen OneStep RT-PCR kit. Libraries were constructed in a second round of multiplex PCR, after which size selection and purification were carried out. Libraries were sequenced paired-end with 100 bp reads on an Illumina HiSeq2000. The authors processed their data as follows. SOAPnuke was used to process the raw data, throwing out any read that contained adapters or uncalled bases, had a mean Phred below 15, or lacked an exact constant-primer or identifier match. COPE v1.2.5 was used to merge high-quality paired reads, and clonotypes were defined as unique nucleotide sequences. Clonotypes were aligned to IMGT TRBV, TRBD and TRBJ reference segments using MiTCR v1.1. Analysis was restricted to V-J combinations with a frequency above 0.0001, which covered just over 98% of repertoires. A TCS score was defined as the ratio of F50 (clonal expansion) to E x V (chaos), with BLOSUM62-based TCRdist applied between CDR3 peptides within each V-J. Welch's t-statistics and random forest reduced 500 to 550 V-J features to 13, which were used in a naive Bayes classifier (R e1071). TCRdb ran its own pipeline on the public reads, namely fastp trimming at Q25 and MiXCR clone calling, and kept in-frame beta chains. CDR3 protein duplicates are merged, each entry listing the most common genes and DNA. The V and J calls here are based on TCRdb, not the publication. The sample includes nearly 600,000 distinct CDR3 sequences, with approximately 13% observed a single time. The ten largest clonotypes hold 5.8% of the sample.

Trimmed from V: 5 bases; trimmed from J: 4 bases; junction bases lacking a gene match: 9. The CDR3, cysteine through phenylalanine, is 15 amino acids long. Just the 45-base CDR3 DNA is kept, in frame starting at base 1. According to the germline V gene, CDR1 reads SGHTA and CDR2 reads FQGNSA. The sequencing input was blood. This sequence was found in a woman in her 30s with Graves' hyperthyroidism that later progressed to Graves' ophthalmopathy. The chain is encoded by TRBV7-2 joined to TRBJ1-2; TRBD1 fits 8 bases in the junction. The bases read TGTGCCAGCAGCGGGACGACAGGGGAGGTCTATGGCTACACCTTC. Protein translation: CASSGTTGEVYGYTF.